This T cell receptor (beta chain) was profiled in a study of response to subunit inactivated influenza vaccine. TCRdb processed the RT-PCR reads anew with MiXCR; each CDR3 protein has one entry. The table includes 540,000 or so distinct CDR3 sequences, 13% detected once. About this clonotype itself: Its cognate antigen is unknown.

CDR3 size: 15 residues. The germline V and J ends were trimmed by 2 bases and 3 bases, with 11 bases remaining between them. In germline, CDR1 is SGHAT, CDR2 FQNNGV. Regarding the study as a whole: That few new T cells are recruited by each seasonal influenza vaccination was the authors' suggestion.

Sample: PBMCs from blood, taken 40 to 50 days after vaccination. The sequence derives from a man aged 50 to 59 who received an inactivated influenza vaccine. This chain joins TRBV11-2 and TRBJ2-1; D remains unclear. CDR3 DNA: TGTGCCAGCAGCTTATCACCCTCCCTCTACAATGAGCAGTTCTTC. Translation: CASSLSPSLYNEQFF.